This TCR beta chain was captured by sequencing in a study of metastatic and nonmetastatic thyroid tumors. Study in general: Across blood and tumor or nodule tissue, repertoires from malignant and benign thyroid patients were compared with one another.

Not a single patient had been given any form of treatment at any point before undergoing thyroid surgery. V was trimmed by 2 bases and J by 8 bases, leaving 7 bases between them. CDR3 length: 13 residues. Germline CDR1 and CDR2: MNHEY and SVGEGT. TCRdb re-called clones from the PCR reads using MiXCR. This table holds some 90,000 clones, 8.6% found once. The TCR comes from a female donor with papillary thyroid cancer or a benign thyroid nodule (not recorded which). Some clones in this sample may be carry-over from other donors' samples. The chain recombines TRBV6-2 or TRBV6-3 with TRBJ1-6; D is unclear. The sequenced sample was blood. The CDR3 spells CASSYVGDSPLHF. The DNA for the CDR3 is TGTGCCAGCAGTTACGTGGGTGATTCACCCCTCCACTTT.